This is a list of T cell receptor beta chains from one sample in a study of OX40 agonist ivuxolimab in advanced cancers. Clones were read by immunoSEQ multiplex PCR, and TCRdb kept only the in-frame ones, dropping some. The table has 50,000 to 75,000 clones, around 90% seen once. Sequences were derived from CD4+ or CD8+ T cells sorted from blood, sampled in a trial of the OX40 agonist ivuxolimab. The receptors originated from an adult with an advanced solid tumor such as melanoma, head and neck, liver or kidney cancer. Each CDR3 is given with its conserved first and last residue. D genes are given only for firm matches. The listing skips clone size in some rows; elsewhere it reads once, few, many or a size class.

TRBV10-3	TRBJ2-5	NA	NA	CAISDQETQYF	TGTGCCATCAGTGACCAAGAGACCCAGTACTTC
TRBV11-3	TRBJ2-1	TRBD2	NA	CASSIGLAGVNEQFF	TGTGCCAGCAGCATCGGACTAGCGGGAGTTAATGAGCAGTTCTTC
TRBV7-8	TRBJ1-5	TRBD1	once	CASSPQTGFNQPQHF	TGTGCCAGCAGCCCGCAGACAGGGTTTAATCAGCCCCAGCATTTT
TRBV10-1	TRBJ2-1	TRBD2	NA	CASSEGGSGGTYNEQFF	TGCGCCAGCAGTGAGGGAGGAAGCGGGGGGACTTACAATGAGCAGTTCTTC
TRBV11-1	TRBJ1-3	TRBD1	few	CASSLSGTDSGNTIYF	TGTGCCAGCAGCTTATCTGGGACAGACTCTGGAAACACCATATATTTT
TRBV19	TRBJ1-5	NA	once	CASSIDAYRDRDQPQHF	TGTGCCAGTAGTATAGATGCTTACCGGGACCGAGATCAGCCCCAGCATTTT
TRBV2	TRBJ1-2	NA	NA	CASSEGRLGNYGYTF	TGTGCCAGCAGTGAAGGCAGGTTGGGGAACTATGGCTACACCTTC
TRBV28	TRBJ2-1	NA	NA	CASSLLREQFF	TGTGCCAGCAGTCTTCTACGCGAGCAGTTCTTC
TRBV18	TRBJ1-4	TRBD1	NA	CASSPGTGPNEKLFF	TGTGCCAGCTCACCCGGGACAGGACCCAATGAAAAACTGTTTTTT
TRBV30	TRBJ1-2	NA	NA	CALAAGYTF	TGTGCCTTGGCCGCGGGCTACACCTTC
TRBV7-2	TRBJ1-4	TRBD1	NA	CASSRTGQGNSEEKLFF	TGTGCCAGCAGCAGGACCGGACAGGGTAATTCGGAGGAAAAACTGTTTTTT
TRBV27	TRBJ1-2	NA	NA	CASSLVGRTSNYGYTF	TGTGCCAGCAGTTTAGTCGGACGGACCTCTAACTATGGCTACACCTTC
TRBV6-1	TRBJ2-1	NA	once	CATMEGNEQFF	TGTGCCACCATGGAGGGTAATGAGCAGTTCTTC
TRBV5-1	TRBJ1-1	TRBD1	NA	CASSPTGTGFTEAFF	TGCGCCAGCAGCCCGACGGGGACAGGGTTCACTGAAGCTTTCTTT
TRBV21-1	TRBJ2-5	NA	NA	CASSSTGVQETQYF	TGTGCCAGCAGCAGCACAGGGGTACAAGAGACCCAGTACTTC
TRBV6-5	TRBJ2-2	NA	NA	CASSKKGNTGELFF	TGTGCCAGCAGTAAAAAAGGGAACACCGGGGAGCTGTTTTTT
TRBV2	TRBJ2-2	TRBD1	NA	CASRQDRAGTGELFF	TGTGCCAGCAGACAGGACAGGGCGGGGACCGGGGAGCTGTTTTTT
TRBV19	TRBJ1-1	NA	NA	CASRRGGSDMNTEAFF	TGTGCCAGTAGACGTGGCGGGAGTGACATGAACACTGAAGCTTTCTTT
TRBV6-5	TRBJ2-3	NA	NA	CASSYAVGVSTDTQYF	TGTGCCAGCAGTTACGCAGTCGGGGTCAGCACAGATACGCAGTATTTT
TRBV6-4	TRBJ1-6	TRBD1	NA	CASSGTGTGNSPLHF	TGTGCCAGCAGTGGGACCGGGACAGGGAATTCACCCCTCCACTTT
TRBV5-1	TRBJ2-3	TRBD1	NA	CASSWDSSTDTQYF	TGCGCCAGCAGCTGGGACAGTAGCACAGATACGCAGTATTTT
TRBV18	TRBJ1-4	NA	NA	CASSPAGRGPAANEKLFF	TGTGCCAGCTCACCGGCAGGGAGGGGTCCAGCGGCTAATGAAAAACTGTTTTTT
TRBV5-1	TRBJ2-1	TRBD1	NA	CASSLGDSNNEQFF	TGCGCCAGCAGCTTGGGGGACAGTAACAATGAGCAGTTCTTC
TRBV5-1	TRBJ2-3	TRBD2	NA	CASSLAGGRTDTQYF	TGCGCCAGCAGCTTGGCGGGGGGAAGGACAGATACGCAGTATTTT
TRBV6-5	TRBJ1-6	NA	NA	CASSYSFLVNSPLHF	TGTGCCAGCAGTTACTCGTTCCTAGTTAATTCACCCCTCCACTTT
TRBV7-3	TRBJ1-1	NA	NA	CASSFQPNTEAFF	TGTGCCAGCAGCTTCCAACCGAACACTGAAGCTTTCTTT
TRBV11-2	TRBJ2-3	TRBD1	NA	CASSYPTGTGFTSTDTQYF	TGTGCCAGCAGCTACCCAACCGGGACAGGGTTTACTAGCACAGATACGCAGTATTTT
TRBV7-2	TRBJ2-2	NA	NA	CASSLDPITGNTGELFF	TGTGCCAGCAGCTTAGACCCCATAACTGGGAACACCGGGGAGCTGTTTTTT
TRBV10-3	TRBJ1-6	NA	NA	CAISEYGQSPLHF	TGTGCCATCAGCGAGTACGGGCAATCACCCCTCCACTTT
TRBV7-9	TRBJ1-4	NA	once	CASSALYTEKLFF	TGTGCCAGCAGCGCGCTTTATACTGAAAAACTGTTTTTT
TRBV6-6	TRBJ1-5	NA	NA	CASSYLQGPGEPQHF	TGTGCCAGCAGTTACTTACAGGGTCCCGGGGAGCCCCAGCATTTT
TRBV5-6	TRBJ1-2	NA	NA	CASSLWETNYGYTF	TGTGCCAGCAGCTTGTGGGAGACTAACTATGGCTACACCTTC
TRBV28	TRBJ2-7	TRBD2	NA	CASSFAGGGSYEQYF	TGTGCCAGCAGTTTCGCGGGAGGGGGCTCCTACGAGCAGTACTTC
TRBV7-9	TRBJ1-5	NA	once	CASSLGQLSNQPQHF	TGTGCCAGCAGCTTAGGACAGTTGAGCAATCAGCCCCAGCATTTT
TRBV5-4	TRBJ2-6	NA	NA	CASSGAQDPPGANVLTF	TGTGCCAGCAGCGGGGCGCAGGACCCGCCTGGGGCCAACGTCCTGACTTTC
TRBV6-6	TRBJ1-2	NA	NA	CASSAHRVLDGYTF	TGTGCCAGCAGTGCTCACAGGGTTCTTGATGGCTACACCTTC
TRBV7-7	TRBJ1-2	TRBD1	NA	CASRQNRGKYYGYTF	TGTGCTAGCAGACAAAACAGGGGAAAATACTATGGCTACACCTTC
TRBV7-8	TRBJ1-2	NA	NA	CASSLAGDYGYTF	TGTGCCAGCAGCTTAGCGGGGGACTATGGCTACACCTTC
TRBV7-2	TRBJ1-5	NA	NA	CASSSTTSSNQPQHF	TGTGCCAGCAGCTCCACAACTTCCTCCAATCAGCCCCAGCATTTT